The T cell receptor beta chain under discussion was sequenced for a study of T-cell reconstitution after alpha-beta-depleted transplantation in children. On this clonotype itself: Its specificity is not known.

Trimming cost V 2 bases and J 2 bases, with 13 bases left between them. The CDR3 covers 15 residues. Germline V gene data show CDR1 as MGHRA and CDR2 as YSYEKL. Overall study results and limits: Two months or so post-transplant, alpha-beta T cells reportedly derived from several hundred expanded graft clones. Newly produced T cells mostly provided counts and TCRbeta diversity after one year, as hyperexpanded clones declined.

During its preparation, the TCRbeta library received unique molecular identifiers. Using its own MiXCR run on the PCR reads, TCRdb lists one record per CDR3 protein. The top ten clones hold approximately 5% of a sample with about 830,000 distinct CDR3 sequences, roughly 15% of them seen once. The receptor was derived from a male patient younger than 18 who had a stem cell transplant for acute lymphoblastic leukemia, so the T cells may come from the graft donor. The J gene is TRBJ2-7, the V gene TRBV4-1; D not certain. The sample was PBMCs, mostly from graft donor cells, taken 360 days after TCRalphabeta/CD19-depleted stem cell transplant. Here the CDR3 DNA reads TGCGCCAGCAGCCAACAGGCACCGGAGCCCTACGAGCAGTACTTC. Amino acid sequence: CASSQQAPEPYEQYF.